These T cell receptor beta chains were read from a single sample in a study of CD8 T cells in Susac syndrome. TCRdb re-called the immunoSEQ multiplex PCR reads with MiXCR, one entry per CDR3 protein. The table has 100,000 to 110,000 distinct CDR3 sequences, approximately 95% seen once. Sequences were obtained from CD8+ T cells from PBMCs. Receptors were obtained from a human donor with Susac syndrome. Both conserved end residues are part of each CDR3. Where a row states a size, it is once, few, many or the class of an expanded clone; other rows omit it.

V	length	J	size	CDR3
TRBV12-3/TRBV12-4	13	TRBJ2-1	few	CASSLDGYNEQFF
TRBV29-1	10	TRBJ1-2	.	CSASDSGYTF
TRBV15	13	TRBJ1-1	.	CATSLGENTEAFF
TRBV19	17	TRBJ2-6	.	CASHSGTVSSGANVLTF
TRBV5-8	15	TRBJ1-1	.	CASSLEAGVNTEAFF
TRBV28	16	TRBJ2-1	.	CASSAGLAESYNEQFF
TRBV6-4	14	TRBJ2-3	.	CASSDSRGGDTQYF
TRBV20-1	14	TRBJ2-5	.	CSARRTSGQETQYF
TRBV2	11	TRBJ2-1	.	CASREAGGGVF
TRBV14	14	TRBJ1-2	.	CASSQEDDPAGYTF